What follows are 20 T cell receptor beta chains derived from one specimen sequenced in a study of blood T cell repertoires in COVID-19. Using immunoSEQ multiplex PCR, the repertoire was profiled, and TCRdb retains in-frame clones only, with some absent. The table records about 120,000 clones, around 91% of them present only once. The sample comprised peripheral blood. The receptor set was obtained from a man between 65 and 85 years old with active or convalescent COVID-19.

V is TRBV7-9 and J is TRBJ2-2; 13 bases align to TRBD2. Germline trimming cut 5 bases from V and 5 bases from J; bases unmatched to any gene: 8. The CDR3 length is 17 residues. Per germline, CDR1 SEHNR and CDR2 FQNEAQ (reference sequence). The CDR3 DNA sequence: TGTGCCAGCAGCCCTCGGACTAGCGGGAGAGAAACCGGGGAGCTGTTTTTT. Protein sequence: CASSPRTSGRETGELFF. The full variable domain, with the rest looked up from reference TRBV7-9 and TRBJ2-2, is DTGVSQNPRHKITKRGQNVTFRCDPISEHNRLYWYRQTLGQGPEFLTYFQNEAQLEKSRLLSDRFSAERPKGSFSTLEIQRTEQGDSAMYLCASSPRTSGRETGELFFGEGSRLTVL.

This chain joins TRBV27 and TRBJ2-7; 7 nucleotides match TRBD2. The J segment lost 0 bases and the V segment lost 7 bases, leaving 12 bases of the junction unmatched. Germline V CDR1 and CDR2: MNHEY, SMNVEV (reference sequence). The CDR3 is 16 residues long. The chain's CDR3 is CASKPLGGSGSYEQYF. The CDR3 nucleotides read TGTGCCAGCAAACCACTAGGCGGGAGTGGCTCCTACGAGCAGTACTTC.

This clone was observed a handful of times. V gene TRBV7-9 combines with J gene TRBJ1-2, with a possible D match to TRBD1 (5 bases). Between the trimmed V and J ends, which lost 1 base and 4 bases, there was a span of 7 bases. CDR3 length: 13 residues. Germline V lookup: CDR1 SEHNR, CDR2 FQNEAQ (reference sequence). The CDR3 nucleotides read TGTGCCAGCAGCTTAGAGGGGATCTATGGCTACACCTTC. Translation: CASSLEGIYGYTF.

The J gene is TRBJ2-1, the V gene TRBV25-1; 7 bases line up with TRBD2. Germline V gene sequence: CDR1 MGHDK, CDR2 SYGVNS. This CDR3 spans 16 amino acids. V lost 5 bases, J lost 7 bases, and 14 bases stayed unmatched. CDR3 DNA sequence: TGTGCCAGCAGTCACTTAGACGCGGGAGCGGGGAATGAGCAGTTCTTC. Protein product: CASSHLDAGAGNEQFF.

This clone has a single count. V and J are TRBV3-1 (or the pseudogene TRBV3-2) and TRBJ2-2; 7 nucleotides align to TRBD1. V gave up 4 bases and J gave up 0 bases; unmatched junction bases: 2. Germline V CDR1 and CDR2: LGHDT, YNNKEL (reference sequence). This CDR3 spans 15 amino acids. For the CDR3, the DNA is TGTGCCAGCAGCCCGGGGACAGCGAACACCGGGGAGCTGTTTTTT. It specifies CASSPGTANTGELFF.

The V call is TRBV19, the J call TRBJ2-2; no clear D gene. CDR3 size: 14 residues. Trimming took 6 bases from V and 6 from J, leaving 14 bases between them. Germline values: CDR1 LNHDA, CDR2 SQIVND (reference sequence). This CDR3 reads CASRLNRRSGELFF. The CDR3 nucleotides are TGTGCCAGTAGGCTTAACAGAAGATCCGGGGAGCTGTTTTTT. Filled out from reference TRBV19 and TRBJ2-2, the complete variable domain reads DGGITQSPKYLFRKEGQNVTLSCEQNLNHDAMYWYRQDPGQGLRLIYYSQIVNDFQKGDIAEGYSVSREKKESFPLTVTSAQKNPTAFYLCASRLNRRSGELFFGEGSRLTVL.

The J gene is TRBJ2-1, the V gene TRBV19; a weak D match, TRBD2 (5 bases). Per germline, CDR1 LNHDA and CDR2 SQIVND (reference sequence). There are 12 residues in the CDR3. The V gene lost 8 bases and the J gene lost 3 bases, with 8 bases spanning the gap. CDR3 loop: CASLGDYNEQFF. The CDR3 bases are TGTGCCAGTCTGGGAGACTACAATGAGCAGTTCTTC.

The rearrangement uses TRBV14 and TRBJ2-7, with D possibly being TRBD1 (6 bases). V lost 2 bases to trimming and J lost 4 bases, with 15 bases between them. The V gene's germline CDR1 is SGHDN and CDR2 FVKESK. The CDR3 length is 15 residues. The CDR3 region has the DNA TGTGCCAGCAGCCAAACAGGGTTTAAGCGTTACGAGCAGTACTTC. It is translated as CASSQTGFKRYEQYF.

The chain recombines TRBV28 with TRBJ2-2; 9 positions agree with TRBD2. CDR1 is MDHEN, CDR2 SYDVKM, per germline. The CDR3 has 16 amino acids. The V and J ends lost 2 bases and 4 bases, in that order; junction bases with no gene match: 5. CDR3 sequence reads: CASSLGTSFTTGELFF. The CDR3 DNA reads TGTGCCAGCAGTTTAGGGACTAGCTTTACCACCGGGGAGCTGTTTTTT.

The V call is TRBV11-2, the J call TRBJ1-2; D perhaps matches TRBD1 (5 bases). The CDR3 consists of 15 residues. V shed 1 base and J shed 6 bases, with 15 bases lying between them. Germline V gene sequence: CDR1 SGHAT, CDR2 FQNNGV. Written as DNA, the CDR3 is TGTGCCAGCAGCTTAGTTAGGGGAGGGGTAGATGGCTACACCTTC. Translating it yields CASSLVRGGVDGYTF.

CDR3 residues: CASSLEKQAYNEQFF. CDR3 nucleotide sequence: TGTGCCAGCAGCTTGGAAAAGCAGGCCTACAATGAGCAGTTCTTC. The J gene is TRBJ2-1, the V gene TRBV5-6; D not certain. Trimming removed 0 bases at V and 2 bases at J, with 9 bases between. In germline, CDR1 is SGHDT, CDR2 YYEEEE. This CDR3 region has 15 residues.

The J gene is TRBJ1-4, the V gene TRBV3-1 (or the pseudogene TRBV3-2); no definite D call. CDR3 length: 12 residues. Germline assignment: CDR1 LGHDT and CDR2 YNNKEL (reference sequence). The V end was cut by 10 bases, the J end by 5 bases, with 11 bases between. As DNA, the CDR3 is TGTGCCACCCGACACGAGAATGAAAAACTGTTTTTT. Translated: CATRHENEKLFF.

The chain has TRBV4-1 and TRBJ1-2, with 8 bases aligning to TRBD1. The CDR3 is made up of 14 amino acids. Unmatched junction bases numbered 4, after V lost 3 bases and J lost 4 bases. The germline V gene encodes CDR1 MGHRA and CDR2 YSYEKL. The CDR3 loop is CASSQPDRAYGYTF. Here the CDR3 DNA reads TGCGCCAGCAGCCAGCCGGACAGGGCCTATGGCTACACCTTC.

This clone came up once. This chain links TRBV21-1 with TRBJ1-4; the table's D gene call, TRBD1, was not cross checked with the DNA. TRBV21-1 is tagged as a pseudogene. The CDR3 has 17 residues. CDR3 region: CASSIPFRQDANEKLFF. DNA for the CDR3: TGTGCCAGCAGCATCCCCTTCAGACAGGATGCAAATGAAAAACTGTTTTTT.

This chain joins TRBV10-3 and TRBJ2-1; D might be TRBD2 (5 bases). This CDR3 region has 15 residues. V lost 3 bases to trimming and J lost 3 bases, with 12 bases between them. The germline gives CDR1 ENHRY, CDR2 SYGVKD. Written as DNA, the CDR3 is TGTGCCATCAGTGAAGGAGGTACGTACTACAATGAGCAGTTCTTC. Protein: CAISEGGTYYNEQFF.

The CDR3 is CASSSGQGTYEQYF. Written as DNA, the CDR3 is TGTGCCAGCAGCTCCGGACAGGGGACCTACGAGCAGTACTTC. This rearrangement joins TRBV7-9 to TRBJ2-7, with 9 nucleotides matching TRBD1. CDR1 SEHNR and CDR2 FQNEAQ come from the germline V gene (reference sequence). V was pared by 4 bases and J by 2 bases, with 3 bases of the junction left unmatched. The CDR3 consists of 14 residues.

The CDR3 bases are TGTGCCAGCAGCCCTAGGGCGGGCGGGAACACTGAAGCTTTCTTT. Its translation is CASSPRAGGNTEAFF. V gene TRBV7-9 combines with J gene TRBJ1-1; D gene unclear. CDR1 SEHNR and CDR2 FQNEAQ come from the germline V gene (reference sequence). V lost 5 bases and J 1 base, leaving 14 bases between the germline ends. This CDR3 has 15 residues.

The rearrangement links TRBV15 to TRBJ2-5; 7 positions agree with TRBD2. The CDR3 runs 16 residues. With V trimmed by 1 base and J by 0 bases, 5 bases remained unmatched. Per germline, CDR1 LNHNV and CDR2 YYDKDF (reference sequence). Here the CDR3 reads CATSRGEGAYQETQYF. In DNA, the CDR3 is TGTGCCACCAGCAGAGGGGAGGGAGCCTACCAAGAGACCCAGTACTTC.

The rearrangement links TRBV7-9 to TRBJ1-2; TRBD1 agrees at 8 bases. The ends lost 6 bases at V and 6 bases at J; junction bases unmatched: 12. The CDR3 consists of 15 residues. In germline, CDR1 is SEHNR, CDR2 FQNEAQ (reference sequence). The CDR3 sequence: CASRRTGGEMDGYTF. As DNA, the CDR3 is TGTGCCAGCAGGAGAACAGGGGGTGAAATGGATGGCTACACCTTC.

The genes are TRBV4-1 and TRBJ2-3; 12 bases align to TRBD2. The J segment lost 2 bases and the V segment lost 1 base, leaving 1 base of the junction unmatched. CDR3 size: 16 residues. Germline V gives CDR1 MGHRA, CDR2 YSYEKL. Written as DNA, the CDR3 is TGCGCCAGCAGCCAAGGGACTAGCGGGAACACAGATACGCAGTATTTT. This codes for CASSQGTSGNTDTQYF.